Listed below are T cell receptor beta chains from one sample, sequenced in a study of blood T cell repertoires in COVID-19. Assay: immunoSEQ multiplex PCR; the TCRdb copy retains only in-frame clones and omits some. The sample yields approximately 400,000 clones, 80% to 90% seen once. Material: PBMCs or T cells enriched from blood (not recorded which). The receptor source for this set is a man in his thirties or forties who had recovered from COVID-19. Both conserved end residues are part of each CDR3. A D gene is named only where the DNA matches it firmly. Some rows mark clone size as missing; the rest say once, few, many or name a class of expanded clone.

TRBJ1-3 TRBV19 . . CASSIGGPGNTIYF TGTGCCAGTAGTATTGGAGGCCCTGGAAACACCATATATTTT
TRBJ1-1 TRBV6-5 TRBD1 . CASSYAQGTGGTEAFF TGTGCCAGCAGTTACGCCCAGGGGACAGGGGGCACTGAAGCTTTCTTT
TRBJ1-5 TRBV21-1 . few CASSTRGGVGNQPQHF TGTGCCAGCAGCACCCGAGGAGGGGTTGGAAATCAGCCCCAGCATTTT
TRBJ2-1 TRBV30 TRBD1 . CAWSIIDRGPLGEQFF TGTGCCTGGAGTATTATTGACAGGGGGCCTCTGGGAGAGCAGTTCTTC
TRBJ1-1 TRBV19 . . CASSIDQGGNTEAFF TGTGCCAGTAGTATAGATCAAGGAGGGAACACTGAAGCTTTCTTT
TRBJ1-5 TRBV7-9 . . CASSLQSNQPQHF TGTGCCAGCAGCTTACAGTCCAATCAGCCCCAGCATTTT
TRBJ1-1 TRBV19 TRBD1 . CASSPTGTAEAFF TGTGCCAGTAGCCCGACCGGGACAGCTGAAGCTTTCTTT
TRBJ2-7 TRBV6-5 . . CASSSRGLHYEQYF TGTGCCAGCAGTTCTCGAGGACTTCACTACGAGCAGTACTTC
TRBJ2-6 TRBV9 . . CASSAIATGYSGANVLTF TGTGCCAGCAGCGCCATAGCGACGGGTTACTCTGGGGCCAACGTCCTGACTTTC
TRBJ1-3 TRBV18 . . CASSPFSRAGNTIYF TGTGCCAGCTCACCATTCTCCAGGGCTGGAAACACCATATATTTT
TRBJ2-2 TRBV11-2 . . CASSLAPEFSTRGELFF TGTGCCAGCAGCTTAGCCCCCGAATTCTCTACCCGCGGGGAGCTGTTTTTT
TRBJ2-3 TRBV7-2 TRBD1 . CASSYGTVSTDTQYF TGTGCCAGCAGCTACGGGACAGTTAGCACAGATACGCAGTATTTT
TRBJ1-2 TRBV20-1 . . CSARDRGDYTF TGCAGTGCTAGAGACAGGGGTGACTACACCTTC
TRBJ1-5 TRBV9 . . CASSTGTTGNQPQHF TGTGCCTCGTCAACCGGGACCACAGGGAATCAGCCCCAGCATTTT
TRBJ2-4 TRBV6-2/TRBV6-3 TRBD2 . CASSSGGLAKNIQYF TGTGCCAGCAGTTCGGGGGGGCTGGCCAAAAACATTCAGTACTTC
TRBJ2-1 TRBV30 TRBD2 . CAWSVSLTSGRYNEQFF TGTGCCTGGAGTGTATCCCTGACTAGCGGGAGATACAATGAGCAGTTCTTC
TRBJ1-3 TRBV5-5 TRBD1 . CASSWGQGGGNTIYF TGTGCCAGCAGCTGGGGACAGGGCGGTGGAAACACCATATATTTT
TRBJ1-1 TRBV5-6 TRBD1 . CASRGPWDRGNTEAFF TGTGCCAGCAGGGGGCCCTGGGACAGGGGCAACACTGAAGCTTTCTTT
TRBJ1-6 TRBV19 . . CASTRAYNSPLHF TGTGCCAGCACTCGCGCCTATAATTCACCCCTCCACTTT
TRBJ1-4 TRBV6-5 TRBD1 . CASRPRTGYGKLFF TGTGCCAGCAGACCGAGGACAGGCTACGGGAAACTGTTTTTT
TRBJ1-2 TRBV5-1 . . CASQPGLQSYGYTF TGCGCCAGCCAACCGGGACTTCAGAGCTATGGCTACACCTTC
TRBJ2-1 TRBV5-1 TRBD2 . CASSFTSGGETVQFF TGCGCCAGCAGCTTCACTAGCGGGGGGGAAACTGTGCAGTTCTTC